Below, 3 T cell receptor beta chains from the same sample are listed, as sequenced in a study of blood T cell repertoires in COVID-19. Here immunoSEQ multiplex PCR was the method, and the copy in TCRdb shows in-frame clones only, minus some. The table has about 670,000 clones, 90% seen once. The sequenced sample was peripheral blood. Receptor source: a young woman with acute or convalescent COVID-19.

This chain joins TRBV5-6 and TRBJ2-7; D might be TRBD1 (5 bases). Germline V gives CDR1 SGHDT, CDR2 YYEEEE. V lost 1 base to trimming and J lost 3 bases, with 14 bases between them. The length of the CDR3 is 15 residues. This CDR3 is CASSLSAGRVYEQYF. The CDR3 nucleotides are TGTGCCAGCAGCTTGTCTGCAGGGCGAGTCTACGAGCAGTACTTC.

The rearrangement uses TRBV18 and TRBJ1-2, with D perhaps matching TRBD1 (6 bases). The V gene's germline CDR1 is KGHSH and CDR2 LQKENI. The CDR3 is made up of 16 amino acids. Trimming removed 3 bases at V and 6 bases at J, with 20 bases between. The CDR3 is CASSPFGGGRSNGYTF. Written as DNA, the CDR3 is TGTGCCAGCTCACCTTTTGGTGGGGGCCGGTCGAATGGCTACACCTTC.

The chain couples TRBV7-2 to TRBJ1-2; 9 bases are shared with TRBD1. There are 15 residues in the CDR3. In germline, CDR1 is SGHTA, CDR2 FQGNSA. The V and J ends lost 4 bases and 8 bases, in that order; junction bases with no gene match: 11. CDR3 nucleotides: TGTGCCAGCAGCTCTTTCTTACAGGGGGCTTTGGGCTACACCTTC. Translated: CASSSFLQGALGYTF.